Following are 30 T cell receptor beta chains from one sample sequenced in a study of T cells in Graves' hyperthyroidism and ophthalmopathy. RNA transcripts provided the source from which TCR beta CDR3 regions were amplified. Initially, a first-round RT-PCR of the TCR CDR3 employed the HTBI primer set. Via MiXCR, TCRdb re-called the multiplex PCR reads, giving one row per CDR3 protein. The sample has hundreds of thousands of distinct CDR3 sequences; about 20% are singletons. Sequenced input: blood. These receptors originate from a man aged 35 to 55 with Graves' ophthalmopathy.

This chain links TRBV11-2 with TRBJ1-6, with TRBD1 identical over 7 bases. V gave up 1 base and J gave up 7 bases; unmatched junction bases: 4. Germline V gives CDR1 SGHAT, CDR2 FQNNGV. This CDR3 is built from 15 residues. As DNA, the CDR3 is TGTGCCAGCAGCTTAGGGACAGGCACAAATTCACCCCTCCACTTT. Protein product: CASSLGTGTNSPLHF.

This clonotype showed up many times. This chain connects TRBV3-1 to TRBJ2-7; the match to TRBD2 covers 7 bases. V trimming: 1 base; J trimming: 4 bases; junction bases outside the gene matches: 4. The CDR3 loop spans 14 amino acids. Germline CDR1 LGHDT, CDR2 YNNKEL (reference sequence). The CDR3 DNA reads TGTGCCAGCAGCCAAGGGGGAGGGTGGTACGAGCAGTACTTC. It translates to CASSQGGGWYEQYF.

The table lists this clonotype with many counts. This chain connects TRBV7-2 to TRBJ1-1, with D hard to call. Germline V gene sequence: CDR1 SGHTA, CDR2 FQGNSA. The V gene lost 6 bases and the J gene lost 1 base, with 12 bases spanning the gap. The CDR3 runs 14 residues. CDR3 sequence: CASRPPGRNTEAFF. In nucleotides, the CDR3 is TGTGCCAGCAGGCCGCCTGGGCGGAACACTGAAGCTTTCTTT.

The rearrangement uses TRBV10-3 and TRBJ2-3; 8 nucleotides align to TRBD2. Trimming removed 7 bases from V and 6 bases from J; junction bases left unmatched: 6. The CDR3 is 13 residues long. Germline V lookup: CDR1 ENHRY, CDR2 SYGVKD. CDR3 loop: CAIKGLEGDTQYF. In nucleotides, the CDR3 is TGTGCCATCAAGGGACTAGAGGGGGATACGCAGTATTTT.

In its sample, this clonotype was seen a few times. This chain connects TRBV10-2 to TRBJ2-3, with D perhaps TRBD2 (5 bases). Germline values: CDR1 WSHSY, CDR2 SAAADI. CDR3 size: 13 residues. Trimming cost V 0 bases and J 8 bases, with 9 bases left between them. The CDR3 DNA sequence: TGCGCCAGCAGTGAGTCGCGGGCCGGTACGCAGTATTTT. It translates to CASSESRAGTQYF.

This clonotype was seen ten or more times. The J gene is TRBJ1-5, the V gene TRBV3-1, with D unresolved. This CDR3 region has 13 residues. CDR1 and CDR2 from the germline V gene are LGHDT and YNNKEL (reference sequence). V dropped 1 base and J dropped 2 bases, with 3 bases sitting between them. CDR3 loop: CASSQGGNQPQHF. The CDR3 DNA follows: TGTGCCAGCAGCCAAGGGGGCAATCAGCCCCAGCATTTT. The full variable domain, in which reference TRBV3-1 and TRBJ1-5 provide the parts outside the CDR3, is DTAVSQTPKYLVTQMGNDKSIKCEQNLGHDTMYWYKQDSKKFLKIMFSYNNKELIINETVPNRFSPKSPDKAHLNLHINSLELGDSAVYFCASSQGGNQPQHFGDGTRLSIL.

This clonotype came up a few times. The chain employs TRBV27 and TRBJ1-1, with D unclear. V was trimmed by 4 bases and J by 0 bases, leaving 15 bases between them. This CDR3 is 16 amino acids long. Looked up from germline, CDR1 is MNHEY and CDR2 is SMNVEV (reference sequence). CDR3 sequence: CASSSSSPGLNTEAFF. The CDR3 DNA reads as TGTGCCAGCAGTTCGTCCTCCCCGGGATTGAACACTGAAGCTTTCTTT.

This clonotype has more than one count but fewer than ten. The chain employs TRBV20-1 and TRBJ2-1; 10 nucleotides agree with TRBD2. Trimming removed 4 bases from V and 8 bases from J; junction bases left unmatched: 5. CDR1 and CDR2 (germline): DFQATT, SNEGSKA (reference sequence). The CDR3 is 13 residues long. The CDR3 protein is CSATSGRGHEQFF. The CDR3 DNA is TGCAGTGCTACTAGCGGGAGAGGGCATGAGCAGTTCTTC.

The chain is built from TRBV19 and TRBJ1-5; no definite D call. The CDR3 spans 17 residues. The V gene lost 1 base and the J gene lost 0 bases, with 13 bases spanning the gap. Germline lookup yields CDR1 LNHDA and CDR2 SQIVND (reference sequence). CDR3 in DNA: TGTGCCAGTAGTATAGGCGTATACCGAACTAGCAATCAGCCCCAGCATTTT. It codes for CASSIGVYRTSNQPQHF. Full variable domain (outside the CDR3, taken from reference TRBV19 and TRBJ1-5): DGGITQSPKYLFRKEGQNVTLSCEQNLNHDAMYWYRQDPGQGLRLIYYSQIVNDFQKGDIAEGYSVSREKKESFPLTVTSAQKNPTAFYLCASSIGVYRTSNQPQHFGDGTRLSIL.

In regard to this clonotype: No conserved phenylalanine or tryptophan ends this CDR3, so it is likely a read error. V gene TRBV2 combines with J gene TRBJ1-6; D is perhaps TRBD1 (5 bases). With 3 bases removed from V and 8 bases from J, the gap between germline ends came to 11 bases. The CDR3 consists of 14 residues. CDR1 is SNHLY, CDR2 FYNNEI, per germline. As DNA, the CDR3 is TGTGCCAGCAGTGATAAGGGGATACATTCACCCCTCCACTCT. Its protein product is CASSDKGIHSPLHS.

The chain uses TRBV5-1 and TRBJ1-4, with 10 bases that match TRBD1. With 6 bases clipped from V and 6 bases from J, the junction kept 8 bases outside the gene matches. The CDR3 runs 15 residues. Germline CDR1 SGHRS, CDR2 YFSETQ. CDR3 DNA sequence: TGCGCCAGCACAGACCGGGACAGGGGTGATGAAAAACTGTTTTTT. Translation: CASTDRDRGDEKLFF.

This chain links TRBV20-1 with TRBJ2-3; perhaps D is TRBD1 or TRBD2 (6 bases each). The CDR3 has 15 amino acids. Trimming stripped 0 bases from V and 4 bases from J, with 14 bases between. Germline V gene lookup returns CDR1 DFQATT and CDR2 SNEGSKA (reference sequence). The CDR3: CSARDGGWGSDTQYF. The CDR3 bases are TGCAGTGCTAGAGACGGGGGCTGGGGTTCAGATACGCAGTATTTT.

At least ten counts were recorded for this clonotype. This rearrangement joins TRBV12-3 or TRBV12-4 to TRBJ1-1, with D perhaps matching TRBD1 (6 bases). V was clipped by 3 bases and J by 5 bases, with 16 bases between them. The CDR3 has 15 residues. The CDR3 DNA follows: TGTGCCAGCAGTTTGCTGGCGACAGGTGGAACTGAAGCTTTCTTT. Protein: CASSLLATGGTEAFF.

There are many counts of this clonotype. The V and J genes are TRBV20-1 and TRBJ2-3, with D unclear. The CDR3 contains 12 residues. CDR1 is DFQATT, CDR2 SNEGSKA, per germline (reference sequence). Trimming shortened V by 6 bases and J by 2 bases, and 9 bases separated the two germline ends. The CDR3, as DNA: TGCAGTGCCTTTATTAACACAGATACGCAGTATTTT. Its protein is CSAFINTDTQYF.

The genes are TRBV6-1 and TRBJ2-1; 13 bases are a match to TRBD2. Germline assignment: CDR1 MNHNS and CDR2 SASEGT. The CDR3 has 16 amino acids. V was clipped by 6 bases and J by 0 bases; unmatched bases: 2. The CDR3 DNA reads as TGTGCCAGCAGGGGGACTAGCGGGATCTCCTACAATGAGCAGTTCTTC. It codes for CASRGTSGISYNEQFF.

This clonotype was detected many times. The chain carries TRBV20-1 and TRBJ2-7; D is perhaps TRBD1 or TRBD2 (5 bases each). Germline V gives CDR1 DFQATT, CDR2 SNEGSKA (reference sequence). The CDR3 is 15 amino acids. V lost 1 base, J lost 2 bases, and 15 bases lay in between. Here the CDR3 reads CSARATGRGTYEQYF. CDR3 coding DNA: TGCAGTGCTAGAGCAACGGGACGAGGGACCTACGAGCAGTACTTC.

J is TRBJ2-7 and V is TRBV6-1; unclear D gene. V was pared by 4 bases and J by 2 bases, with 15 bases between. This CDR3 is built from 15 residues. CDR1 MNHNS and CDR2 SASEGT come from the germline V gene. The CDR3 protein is CASSASGHIPYEQYF. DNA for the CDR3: TGTGCCAGCAGTGCTTCGGGCCATATTCCCTACGAGCAGTACTTC.

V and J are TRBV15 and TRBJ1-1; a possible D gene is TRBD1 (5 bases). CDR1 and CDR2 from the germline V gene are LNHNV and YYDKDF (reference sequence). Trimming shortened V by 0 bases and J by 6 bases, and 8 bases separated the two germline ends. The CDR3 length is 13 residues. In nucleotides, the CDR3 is TGTGCCACCAGCAGAGATCAGGGATCTGAAGCTTTCTTT. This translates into CATSRDQGSEAFF.

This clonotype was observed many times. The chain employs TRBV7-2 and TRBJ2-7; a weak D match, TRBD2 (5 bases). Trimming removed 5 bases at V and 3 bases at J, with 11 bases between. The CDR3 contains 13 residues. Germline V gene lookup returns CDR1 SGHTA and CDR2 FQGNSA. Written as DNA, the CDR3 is TGTGCCAGCAGCGTACGCGACTACTACGAGCAGTACTTC. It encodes CASSVRDYYEQYF. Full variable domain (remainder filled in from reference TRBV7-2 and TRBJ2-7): GAGVSQSPSNKVTEKGKDVELRCDPISGHTALYWYRQSLGQGLEFLIYFQGNSAPDKSGLPSDRFSAERTGGSVSTLTIQRTQQEDSAVYLCASSVRDYYEQYFGPGTRLTVT.

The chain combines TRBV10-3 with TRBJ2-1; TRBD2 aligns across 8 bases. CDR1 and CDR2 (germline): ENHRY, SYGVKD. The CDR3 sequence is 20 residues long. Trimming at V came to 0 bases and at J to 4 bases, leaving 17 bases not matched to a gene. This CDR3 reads CAISESILAGGLLAYNEQFF. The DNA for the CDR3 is TGTGCCATCAGTGAGTCGATTTTGGCGGGGGGCCTCCTGGCTTACAATGAGCAGTTCTTC.

This chain's CDR3 is CASSLGTPSPQHF. The CDR3, as DNA: TGTGCCAGCAGTTTAGGGACCCCCTCCCCCCAGCATTTT. The chain couples TRBV28 to TRBJ1-5, with a weak D call TRBD1 (5 bases). V gave up 2 bases and J gave up 10 bases, with 12 bases separating them. Germline CDR1 and CDR2: MDHEN and SYDVKM. This CDR3 is built from 13 residues.

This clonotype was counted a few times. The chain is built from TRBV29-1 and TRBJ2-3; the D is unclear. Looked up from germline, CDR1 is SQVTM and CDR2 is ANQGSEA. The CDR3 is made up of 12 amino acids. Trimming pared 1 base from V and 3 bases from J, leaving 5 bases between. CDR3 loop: CSVEVVTDTQYF. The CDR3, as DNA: TGCAGCGTTGAAGTGGTGACAGATACGCAGTATTTT.

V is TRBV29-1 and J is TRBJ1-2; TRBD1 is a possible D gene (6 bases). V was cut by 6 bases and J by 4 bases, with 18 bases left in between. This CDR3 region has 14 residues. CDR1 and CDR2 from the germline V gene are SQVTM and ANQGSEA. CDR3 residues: CSVGSAGVSYGYTF. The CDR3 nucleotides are TGCAGCGTGGGATCCGCAGGGGTGAGCTATGGCTACACCTTC. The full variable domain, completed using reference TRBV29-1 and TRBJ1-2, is SAVISQKPSRDICQRGTSLTIQCQVDSQVTMMFWYRQQPGQSLTLIATANQGSEATYESGFVIDKFPISRPNLTFSTLTVSNMSPEDSSIYLCSVGSAGVSYGYTFGSGTRLTVV.

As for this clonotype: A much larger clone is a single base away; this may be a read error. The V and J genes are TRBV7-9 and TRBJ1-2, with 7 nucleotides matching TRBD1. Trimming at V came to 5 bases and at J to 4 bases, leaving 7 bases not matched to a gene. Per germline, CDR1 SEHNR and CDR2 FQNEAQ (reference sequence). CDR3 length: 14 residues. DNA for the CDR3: TGTGCCAGCAGCGACTGGTGGACAGGCTATGGCTACACCTTC. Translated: CASSDWWTGYGYTF.

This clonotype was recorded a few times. CDR3 loop: CASSLGELYTF. The CDR3 DNA follows: TGTGCCAGCAGTTTAGGCGAGCTCTACACCTTC. The chain is built from TRBV12-3 or TRBV12-4 and TRBJ1-2; D unclear. V gave up 1 base and J gave up 10 bases, with 7 bases separating them. The CDR3 runs 11 residues.

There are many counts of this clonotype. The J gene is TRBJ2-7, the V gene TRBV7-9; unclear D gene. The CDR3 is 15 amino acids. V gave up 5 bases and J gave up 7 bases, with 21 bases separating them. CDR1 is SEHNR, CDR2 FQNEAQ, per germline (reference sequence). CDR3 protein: CASSLGSATMKEQYF. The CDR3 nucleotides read TGTGCCAGCAGCCTAGGATCGGCGACCATGAAAGAGCAGTACTTC.

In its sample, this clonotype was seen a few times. CDR3 nucleotide sequence: TGTGCCAGCAGTTACAGACTTGGCGAGCTCTACGAGCAGTACTTC. Protein product: CASSYRLGELYEQYF. V gene TRBV6-5 combines with J gene TRBJ2-7; the D is unclear. With 2 bases removed from V and 3 bases from J, the gap between germline ends came to 14 bases. From germline, CDR1 is MNHEY and CDR2 SVGAGI. The CDR3 consists of 15 residues.

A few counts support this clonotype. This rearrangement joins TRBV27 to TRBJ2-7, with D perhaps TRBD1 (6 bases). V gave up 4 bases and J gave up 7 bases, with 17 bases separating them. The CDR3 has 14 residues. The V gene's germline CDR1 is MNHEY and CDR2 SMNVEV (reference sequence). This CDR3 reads CASSSLSRGKEQYF. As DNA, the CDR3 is TGTGCCAGCAGTTCCTTATCCAGGGGAAAGGAGCAGTACTTC.

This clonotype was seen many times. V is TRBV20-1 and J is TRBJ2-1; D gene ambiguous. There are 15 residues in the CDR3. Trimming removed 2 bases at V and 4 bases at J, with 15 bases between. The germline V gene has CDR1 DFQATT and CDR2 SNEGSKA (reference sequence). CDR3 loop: CSARPRTLIYNEQFF. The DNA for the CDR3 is TGCAGTGCTAGACCGCGGACCTTAATATACAATGAGCAGTTCTTC.

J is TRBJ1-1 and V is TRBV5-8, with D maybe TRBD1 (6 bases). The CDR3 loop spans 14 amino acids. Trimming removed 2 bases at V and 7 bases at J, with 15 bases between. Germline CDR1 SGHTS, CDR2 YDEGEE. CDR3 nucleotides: TGTGCCAGCAGCTTACCACAGGGCCGGGGTGAAGCTTTCTTT. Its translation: CASSLPQGRGEAFF.